These 13 T cell receptor beta chains originate from one sample sequenced in a study of blood T cell repertoires in COVID-19. The repertoire was sequenced with immunoSEQ multiplex PCR; TCRdb's copy has only in-frame clones and lacks some. Here the sample spans about 200,000 clones, roughly 91% being singletons. The sample consisted of peripheral blood. The source of these receptors is a man in his forties with active or convalescent COVID-19.

The V gene is TRBV6-2 or TRBV6-3, the J gene TRBJ2-7; D is perhaps TRBD1 (6 bases). This CDR3 has 13 residues. CDR1 is MNHEY, CDR2 SVGEGT, per germline. With 5 bases removed from V and 3 bases from J, the gap between germline ends came to 11 bases. The CDR3 bases are TGTGCCAGCAGTATTGGACAGTTCTACGAGCAGTACTTC. It is translated as CASSIGQFYEQYF.

The V gene is TRBV27, the J gene TRBJ1-2; no reliable D call. Germline lookup yields CDR1 MNHEY and CDR2 SMNVEV (reference sequence). Trimming pared 5 bases from V and 7 bases from J, leaving 14 bases between. The CDR3 covers 13 residues. The CDR3 bases are TGTGCCAGCAGTGCGGCCTTCTTTCTTGGCTACACCTTC. This codes for CASSAAFFLGYTF.

This clone was observed a few times. The V gene is TRBV5-1, the J gene TRBJ1-3, with D possibly being TRBD1 (6 bases). V was pared by 0 bases and J by 4 bases, with 14 bases between. Per the germline V gene, CDR1 is SGHRS and CDR2 is YFSETQ. This CDR3 contains 16 residues. This CDR3 is CASSLGPQGSGNTIYF. In DNA form, the CDR3 reads TGCGCCAGCAGCTTGGGACCACAGGGATCCGGAAACACCATATATTTT.

V gene TRBV5-1 combines with J gene TRBJ1-5, with 8 positions matching TRBD1. CDR1 is SGHRS and CDR2 is YFSETQ in the germline V gene. Unmatched junction bases numbered 9, after V lost 5 bases and J lost 5 bases. This CDR3 is built from 15 residues. The CDR3 sequence: CASSSLPGGYQPQHF. The CDR3, as DNA: TGCGCCAGCAGTTCCCTGCCAGGGGGCTATCAGCCCCAGCATTTT.

This rearrangement joins TRBV27 to TRBJ2-7; D might be TRBD1 (5 bases). CDR1 and CDR2 from the germline V gene are MNHEY and SMNVEV (reference sequence). The ends were cut back, 3 bases at V and 3 bases at J, with 6 bases in the middle. CDR3 length: 12 amino acids. In nucleotides, the CDR3 is TGTGCCAGCAGTTTCGACAGCTACGAGCAGTACTTC. This translates into CASSFDSYEQYF.

The chain couples TRBV3-1 (or the pseudogene TRBV3-2) to TRBJ2-4, with 7 bases lining up with TRBD2. The V and J ends lost 0 bases and 7 bases, in that order; junction bases with no gene match: 0. This CDR3 is 13 amino acids long. The germline V gene encodes CDR1 LGHDT and CDR2 YNNKEL (reference sequence). The CDR3 loop reads CASSQEGGNIQYF. As DNA, the CDR3 is TGTGCCAGCAGCCAAGAGGGGGGGAACATTCAGTACTTC.

The genes are TRBV5-4 and TRBJ2-2; tentative D call: TRBD2 (6 bases). Deletions cut 5 bases from V and 2 bases from J, with 13 bases between. Germline V gene data show CDR1 as SGHNT and CDR2 as YYREEE (reference sequence). The CDR3 totals 15 residues. The CDR3 protein is CASSRREINTGELFF. The CDR3 DNA follows: TGTGCCAGCAGTCGTCGGGAGATAAACACCGGGGAGCTGTTTTTT.

This chain joins TRBV6-2 or TRBV6-3 and TRBJ1-3; 7 bases line up with TRBD1. Germline assignment: CDR1 MNHEY and CDR2 SVGEGT. This CDR3 is 18 amino acids long. V shed 2 bases and J 0 bases; nucleotides not matched to a gene: 10. The CDR3 DNA is TGTGCCAGCAGTTACGACCCCGGGACAGCGAGCTCTGGAAACACCATATATTTT. Protein: CASSYDPGTASSGNTIYF.

The rearrangement joins TRBV2 to TRBJ1-5; D is unresolved. Between the trimmed V and J ends, which lost 4 bases and 0 bases, there was a span of 16 bases. The CDR3 has 17 residues. The germline CDR1 and CDR2 sequences are SNHLY and FYNNEI. The chain's CDR3 is CASSAVPIQVSNQPQHF. Here the CDR3 DNA reads TGTGCCAGCAGTGCGGTACCTATCCAAGTTAGCAATCAGCCCCAGCATTTT. Looking up the rest from reference TRBV2 and TRBJ1-5 gives the full variable domain: EPEVTQTPSHQVTQMGQEVILRCVPISNHLYFYWYRQILGQKVEFLVSFYNNEISEKSEIFDDQFSVERPDGSNFTLKIRSTKLEDSAMYFCASSAVPIQVSNQPQHFGDGTRLSIL.

V is TRBV5-1 and J is TRBJ2-3; TRBD2 matches at 9 bases. Losses at the gene ends were 5 bases for V and 3 bases for J; bases not matched to a gene: 7. The CDR3 has 15 amino acids. Germline CDR1 reads SGHRS; CDR2 reads YFSETQ. CDR3 sequence (DNA): TGCGCCAGCAGGCCCGGACTAGCGATGACAGATACGCAGTATTTT. It encodes CASRPGLAMTDTQYF.

This clone was seen a few times. The J gene is TRBJ1-2, the V gene TRBV7-2; 10 nucleotides agree with TRBD1. The length of the CDR3 is 16 residues. V was clipped by 1 base and J by 4 bases; unmatched bases: 6. The germline V gene has CDR1 SGHTA and CDR2 FQGNSA. The CDR3 sequence: CASSLDGQGVTYGYTF. The DNA of the CDR3 is TGTGCCAGCAGCTTAGACGGACAGGGGGTAACCTATGGCTACACCTTC. Complete variable domain (other parts from reference TRBV7-2 and TRBJ1-2): GAGVSQSPSNKVTEKGKDVELRCDPISGHTALYWYRQSLGQGLEFLIYFQGNSAPDKSGLPSDRFSAERTGGSVSTLTIQRTQQEDSAVYLCASSLDGQGVTYGYTFGSGTRLTVV.

The chain employs TRBV6-5 and TRBJ1-3, with D unresolved. Per germline, CDR1 MNHEY and CDR2 SVGAGI. V was clipped by 7 bases and J by 0 bases, with 13 bases between them. The CDR3 contains 15 residues. The CDR3 protein is CASTKSGSSGNTIYF. CDR3 DNA sequence: TGTGCCAGCACTAAATCAGGCAGCTCTGGAAACACCATATATTTT.

This sequence joins TRBV6-1 and TRBJ2-1; 10 bases fit TRBD1. Germline trimming cut 6 bases from V and 6 bases from J; bases unmatched to any gene: 8. This CDR3 contains 15 residues. Germline CDR1 and CDR2: MNHNS and SASEGT. This CDR3 reads CASRPGTGEFNEQFF. Written as DNA, the CDR3 is TGTGCCAGCAGACCTGGGACAGGGGAATTCAATGAGCAGTTCTTC.